The 10 T cell receptor beta chains listed next were all sequenced from one sample in a study of blood T cells in healthy people across ages. Next came a second PCR, run for about 7 to 12 cycles, which used a sample-barcoded 5' primer along with a J-beta primer mix. MiXCR, applied by TCRdb to the 5' RACE reads, yields one record per CDR3 protein. Altogether 910,000 or so distinct CDR3 sequences are present, 45% to 60% being singletons, with the ten largest covering about a fifth. The sequenced material came from blood. The receptors originated from a woman aged 55-75 years in good health.

The chain has TRBV7-3 and TRBJ2-5, with 7 bases identical to TRBD2. Per the germline V gene, CDR1 is SGHTA and CDR2 is FQGTGA. After removal of 0 bases from V and 11 bases from J, the junction contained 18 bases not matched to a gene. This CDR3 is 17 amino acids long. The CDR3 coding sequence is TGTGCCAGCAGCTTAACGTTTGGTCTAGCGGAAGACAATGGGCAGTACTTC. Its protein product is CASSLTFGLAEDNGQYF. The entire variable domain, with the rest obtained from reference TRBV7-3 and TRBJ2-5, is as follows: GAGVSQTPSNKVTEKGKYVELRCDPISGHTALYWYRQSLGQGPEFLIYFQGTGAADDSGLPNDRFFAVRPEGSVSTLKIQRTERGDSAVYLCASSLTFGLAEDNGQYFGPGTRLLVL.

V gene TRBV18 combines with J gene TRBJ2-7; D gene uncertain. The DNA end favors TRBJ2-5, so the J call may be wrong. The CDR3 runs to 13 residues. Germline V gene data show CDR1 as KGHSH and CDR2 as LQKENI. The CDR3: CASSPTIKETQYF. Written as DNA, the CDR3 is TGTGCCAGCTCACCAACCATCAAAGAGACCCAGTACTTC.

As regards this clonotype: A junction end diverges from the germline sequence, so it may reflect a read error. The J gene is TRBJ2-3, the V gene TRBV5-4, with D possibly TRBD1 on 6 matching bases. Germline V gene sequence: CDR1 SGHNT, CDR2 YYREEE (reference sequence). The CDR3 contains 15 residues. DNA of the CDR3: TGTGCCAGCAGCTTGGACCAGGGGTTCGCAGATACCCAGTATTTT. Translated: CASSLDQGFADTQYF.

This clonotype was found a few times. This chain connects TRBV20-1 to TRBJ2-7; 16 nucleotides match TRBD2. The CDR3 length is 17 residues. Germline CDR1 DFQATT, CDR2 SNEGSKA (reference sequence). V shed 4 bases and J 5 bases; nucleotides not matched to a gene: 11. CDR3 amino acids: CSANPGTSGRGKDEQYF. CDR3 DNA sequence: TGCAGTGCTAACCCCGGGACTAGCGGGAGGGGAAAAGACGAGCAGTACTTC.

This clonotype was found a few times. V usage is TRBV12-3 or TRBV12-4 and J usage is TRBJ1-2; perhaps TRBD1 as D (5 bases). Between the trimmed V and J ends, which lost 3 bases and 4 bases, there was a span of 12 bases. The CDR3 extends over 14 amino acids. CDR3 amino acids: CASSFSPGGYGYTF. The CDR3 bases are TGTGCCAGCAGTTTTTCCCCCGGGGGCTATGGCTACACCTTC.

The chain employs TRBV29-1 and TRBJ1-2; no firm D call. The V and J ends lost 8 bases and 4 bases respectively, with 14 bases between them. CDR1 is SQVTM, CDR2 ANQGSEA, per germline. The CDR3 is 12 residues long. The CDR3 loop reads CSLGIVGYGYTF. The CDR3 bases are TGCAGCCTTGGGATCGTTGGCTATGGCTACACCTTC.

The chain joins TRBV20-1 to TRBJ2-1; D remains unclear. Germline V gene data show CDR1 as DFQATT and CDR2 as SNEGSKA (reference sequence). Trimming left V 2 bases short and J 4 bases short, with 3 bases between. The CDR3 is 11 amino acids. The CDR3 region has the DNA TGCAGTGCTAGATATTACAATGAGCAGTTCTTC. Translation gives CSARYYNEQFF.

The V and J genes are TRBV7-9 and TRBJ1-2; D gene uncertain. Germline V gives CDR1 SEHNR, CDR2 FQNEAQ (reference sequence). V lost 4 bases and J lost 4, with 19 bases in between. This CDR3 comprises 16 residues. The DNA of the CDR3 is TGTGCCAGCAGCTCCCGGGTTGACCCGCTCCGCTATGGCTACACCTTC. Its protein product is CASSSRVDPLRYGYTF. The variable domain in full, completed from reference TRBV7-9 and TRBJ1-2, reads DTGVSQNPRHKITKRGQNVTFRCDPISEHNRLYWYRQTLGQGPEFLTYFQNEAQLEKSRLLSDRFSAERPKGSFSTLEIQRTEQGDSAMYLCASSSRVDPLRYGYTFGSGTRLTVV.

For the CDR3, the DNA is TGTGCCAGCAGCTTAATTGTGGCCCCGGGGGGCACAGATACGCAGTATTTT. It encodes CASSLIVAPGGTDTQYF. The genes are TRBV7-3 and TRBJ2-3; D perhaps matches TRBD2 (6 bases). Germline-derived CDR1 and CDR2 are SGHTA and FQGTGA. With 1 base removed from V and 1 base from J, the gap between germline ends came to 15 bases. The CDR3 is 17 amino acids.

In its sample, this clonotype was seen a few times. The chain carries TRBV5-1 and TRBJ2-6; D not certain. This CDR3 region has 15 residues. Trimming removed 2 bases at V and 0 bases at J, with 6 bases between. Germline loops: CDR1 SGHRS, CDR2 YFSETQ. Written as DNA, the CDR3 is TGCGCCAGCAGCTTACCATCCTCTGGGGCCAACGTCCTGACTTTC. It specifies CASSLPSSGANVLTF.